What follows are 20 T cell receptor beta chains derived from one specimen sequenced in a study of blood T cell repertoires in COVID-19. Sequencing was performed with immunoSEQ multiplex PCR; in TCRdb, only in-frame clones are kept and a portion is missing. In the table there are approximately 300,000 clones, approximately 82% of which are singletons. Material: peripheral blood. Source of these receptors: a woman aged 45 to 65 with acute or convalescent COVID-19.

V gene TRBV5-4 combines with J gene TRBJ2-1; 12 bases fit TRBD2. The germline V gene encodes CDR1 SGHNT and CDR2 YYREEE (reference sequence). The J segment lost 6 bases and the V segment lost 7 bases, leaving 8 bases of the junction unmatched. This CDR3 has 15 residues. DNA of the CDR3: TGTGCCAGCCTCAAGACTAGCGGGGGCACCAATGAGCAGTTCTTC. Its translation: CASLKTSGGTNEQFF.

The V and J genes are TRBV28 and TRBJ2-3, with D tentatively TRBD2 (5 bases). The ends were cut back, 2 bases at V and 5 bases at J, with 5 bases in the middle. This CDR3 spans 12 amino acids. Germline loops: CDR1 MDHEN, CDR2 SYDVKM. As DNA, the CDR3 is TGTGCCAGCAGTTTAGCGGGAGATACGCAGTATTTT. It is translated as CASSLAGDTQYF.

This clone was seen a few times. The CDR3 loop reads CASSIEKGLQEKLFF. CDR3 sequence (DNA): TGTGCCAGTAGTATAGAAAAGGGGCTGCAGGAAAAACTGTTTTTT. V and J are TRBV19 and TRBJ1-4; D possibly corresponds to TRBD1 (5 bases). V was pared by 0 bases and J by 8 bases, with 13 bases between. Germline CDR1 is LNHDA and CDR2 is SQIVND (reference sequence). This CDR3 region has 15 residues.

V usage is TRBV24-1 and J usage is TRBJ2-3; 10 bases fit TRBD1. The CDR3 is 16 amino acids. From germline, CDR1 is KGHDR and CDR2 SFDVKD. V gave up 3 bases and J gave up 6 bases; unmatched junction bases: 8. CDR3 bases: TGTGCCACCAGTGATACCGATCCGGGACAGGGGGATACGCAGTATTTT. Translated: CATSDTDPGQGDTQYF.

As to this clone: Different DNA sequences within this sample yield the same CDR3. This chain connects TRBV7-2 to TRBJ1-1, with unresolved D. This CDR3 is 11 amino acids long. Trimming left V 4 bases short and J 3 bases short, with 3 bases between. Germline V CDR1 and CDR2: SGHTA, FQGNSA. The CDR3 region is CASSSYTEAFF. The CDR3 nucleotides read TGTGCCAGCAGCTCGTACACTGAAGCTTTCTTT.

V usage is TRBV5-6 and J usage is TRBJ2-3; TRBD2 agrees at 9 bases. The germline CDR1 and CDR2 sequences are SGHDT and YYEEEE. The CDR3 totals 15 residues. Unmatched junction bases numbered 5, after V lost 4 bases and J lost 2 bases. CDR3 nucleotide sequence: TGTGCCAGCAGCCCGACTAGCGGCTACACAGATACGCAGTATTTT. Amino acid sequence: CASSPTSGYTDTQYF.

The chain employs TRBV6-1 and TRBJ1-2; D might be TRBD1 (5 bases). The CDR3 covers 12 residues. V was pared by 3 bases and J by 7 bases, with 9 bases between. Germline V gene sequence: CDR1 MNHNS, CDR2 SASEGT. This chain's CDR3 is CASSELRGGYTF. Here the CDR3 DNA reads TGTGCCAGCAGTGAGTTAAGGGGTGGCTACACCTTC.

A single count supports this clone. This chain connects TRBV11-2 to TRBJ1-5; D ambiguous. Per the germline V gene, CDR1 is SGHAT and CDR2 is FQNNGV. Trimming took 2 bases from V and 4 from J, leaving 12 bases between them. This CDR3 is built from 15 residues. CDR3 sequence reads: CASSLNGERNQPQHF. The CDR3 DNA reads TGTGCCAGCAGCTTAAACGGGGAAAGGAATCAGCCCCAGCATTTT.

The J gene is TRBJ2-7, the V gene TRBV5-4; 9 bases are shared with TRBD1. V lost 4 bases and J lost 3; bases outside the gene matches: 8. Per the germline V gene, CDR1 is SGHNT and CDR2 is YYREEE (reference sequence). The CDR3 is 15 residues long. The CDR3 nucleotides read TGTGCCAGCAGCGCACCGGGACAGGGTGTCTACGAGCAGTACGTC. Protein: CASSAPGQGVYEQYV.

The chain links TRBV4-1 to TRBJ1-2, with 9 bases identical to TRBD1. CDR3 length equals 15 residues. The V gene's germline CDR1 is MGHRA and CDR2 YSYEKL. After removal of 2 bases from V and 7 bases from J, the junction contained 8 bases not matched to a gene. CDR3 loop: CASSQQQTGGIGYTF. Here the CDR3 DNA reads TGCGCCAGCAGCCAACAGCAGACAGGGGGTATTGGCTACACCTTC.

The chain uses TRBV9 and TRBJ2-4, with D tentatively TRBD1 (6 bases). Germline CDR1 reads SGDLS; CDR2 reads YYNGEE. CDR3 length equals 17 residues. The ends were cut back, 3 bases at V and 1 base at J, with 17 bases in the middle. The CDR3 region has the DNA TGTGCCAGCAGCGAAAGACAGGCCGTGGTGGCCAAAAACATTCAGTACTTC. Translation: CASSERQAVVAKNIQYF. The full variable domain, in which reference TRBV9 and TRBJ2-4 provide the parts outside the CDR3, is DSGVTQTPKHLITATGQRVTLRCSPRSGDLSVYWYQQSLDQGLQFLIQYYNGEERAKGNILERFSAQQFPDLHSELNLSSLELGDSALYFCASSERQAVVAKNIQYFGAGTRLSVL.

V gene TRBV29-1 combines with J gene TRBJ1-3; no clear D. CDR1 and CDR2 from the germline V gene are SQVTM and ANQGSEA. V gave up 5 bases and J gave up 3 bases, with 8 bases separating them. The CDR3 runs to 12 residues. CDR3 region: CSVSSGGNTIYF. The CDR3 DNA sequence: TGCAGCGTTTCAAGCGGTGGAAACACCATATATTTT. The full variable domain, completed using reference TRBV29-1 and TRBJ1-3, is SAVISQKPSRDICQRGTSLTIQCQVDSQVTMMFWYRQQPGQSLTLIATANQGSEATYESGFVIDKFPISRPNLTFSTLTVSNMSPEDSSIYLCSVSSGGNTIYFGEGSWLTVV.

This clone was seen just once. CDR3 sequence (DNA): TGTGCCAGCACCACTTTGGGACAGGGGGCAGATACGCAGTATTTT. This codes for CASTTLGQGADTQYF. The chain couples TRBV25-1 to TRBJ2-3; 11 bases fit TRBD1. The CDR3 contains 15 residues. Germline lookup yields CDR1 MGHDK and CDR2 SYGVNS. With V trimmed by 7 bases and J by 4 bases, 7 bases remained unmatched.

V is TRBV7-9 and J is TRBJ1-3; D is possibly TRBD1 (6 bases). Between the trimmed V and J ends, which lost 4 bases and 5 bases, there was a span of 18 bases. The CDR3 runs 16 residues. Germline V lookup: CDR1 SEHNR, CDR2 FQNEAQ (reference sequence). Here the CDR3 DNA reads TGTGCCAGCAGCTCCTCGACAGGACCAGGCCGAAACACCATATATTTT. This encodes CASSSSTGPGRNTIYF.

This chain's CDR3 is CASSPGTSAHNEQFF. CDR3 nucleotide sequence: TGCGCCAGCAGCCCCGGGACTAGCGCCCACAATGAGCAGTTCTTC. The chain has TRBV5-1 and TRBJ2-1; 10 positions agree with TRBD2. The trim removed 4 bases at V and 5 bases at J, leaving 6 bases unmatched. The CDR3 loop spans 15 amino acids. CDR1 is SGHRS and CDR2 is YFSETQ in the germline V gene.

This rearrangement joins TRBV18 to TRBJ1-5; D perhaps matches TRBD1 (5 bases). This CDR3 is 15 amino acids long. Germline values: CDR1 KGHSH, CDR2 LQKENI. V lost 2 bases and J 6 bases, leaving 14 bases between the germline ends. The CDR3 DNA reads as TGTGCCAGCTCACCATCGGGGGAGTCCCGTCAGCCCCAGCATTTT. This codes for CASSPSGESRQPQHF.

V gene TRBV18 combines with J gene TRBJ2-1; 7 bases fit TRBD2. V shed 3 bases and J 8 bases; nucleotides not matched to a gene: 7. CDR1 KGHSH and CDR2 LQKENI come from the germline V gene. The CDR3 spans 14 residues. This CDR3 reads CASSPPGLLDEQFF. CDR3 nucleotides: TGTGCCAGCTCACCCCCGGGACTATTGGATGAGCAGTTCTTC.

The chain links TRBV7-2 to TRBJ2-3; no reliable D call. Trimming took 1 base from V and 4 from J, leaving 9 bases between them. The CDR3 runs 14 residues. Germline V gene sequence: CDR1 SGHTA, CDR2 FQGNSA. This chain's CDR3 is CASSLVATADTQYF. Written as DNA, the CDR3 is TGTGCCAGCAGCTTAGTCGCAACGGCAGATACGCAGTATTTT.

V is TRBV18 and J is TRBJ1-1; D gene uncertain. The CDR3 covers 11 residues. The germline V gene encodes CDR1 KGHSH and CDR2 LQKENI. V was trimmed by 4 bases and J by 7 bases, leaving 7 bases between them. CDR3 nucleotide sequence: TGTGCCAGCTCACTGACATTTGAAGCTTTCTTT. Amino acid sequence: CASSLTFEAFF. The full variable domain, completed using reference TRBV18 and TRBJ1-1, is NAGVMQNPRHLVRRRGQEARLRCSPMKGHSHVYWYRQLPEEGLKFMVYLQKENIIDESGMPKERFSAEFPKEGPSILRIQQVVRGDSAAYFCASSLTFEAFFGQGTRLTVV.

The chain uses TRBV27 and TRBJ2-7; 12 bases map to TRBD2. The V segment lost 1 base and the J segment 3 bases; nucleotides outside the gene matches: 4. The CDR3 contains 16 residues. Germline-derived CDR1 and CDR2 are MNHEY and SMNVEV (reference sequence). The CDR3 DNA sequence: TGTGCCAGCAGTTTATTCTCTAGCGGGAGGGACTACGAGCAGTACTTC. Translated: CASSLFSSGRDYEQYF.